A selection of T cell receptor beta chains follows, all from one sample in a study of cytomegalovirus exposure and HLA in healthy donors. The table came from immunoSEQ multiplex PCR; TCRdb's copy has only in-frame clones and leaves some out. The repertoire consists of more than 90,000 clones, with about four fifths occurring once and the leading ten covering 2.5% to 3%. The sequenced material came from PBMCs. Source of these receptors: a woman between 18 and 29 years old in good health and CMV-seropositive. CDR3s include the opening cysteine and the closing phenylalanine or tryptophan. A D gene is named only where the DNA matches it firmly. Size is omitted from some rows. Given values are once, few, many or a class for expanded clones.

v_gene	abundance	d_gene	j_gene	CDR3aa	CDR3nt
TRBV2	NA	NA	TRBJ1-2	CASRSTLQGGYGYTF	TGTGCCAGCAGATCGACTCTCCAGGGAGGGTATGGCTACACCTTC
TRBV7-2	NA	TRBD2	TRBJ2-1	CASSLALAEYNEQFF	TGTGCCAGCAGCTTAGCTCTAGCGGAGTACAATGAGCAGTTCTTC
TRBV7-8	few	TRBD2	TRBJ2-1	CASSPREGDHNEQFF	TGTGCCAGCAGCCCCCGGGAGGGCGATCACAATGAGCAGTTCTTC
TRBV9	once	NA	TRBJ2-5	CASSVALSPGQETQYF	TGTGCCAGCAGCGTAGCTCTTTCACCGGGCCAAGAGACCCAGTACTTC
TRBV28	NA	NA	TRBJ1-2	CASSLTDSQYGYTF	TGTGCCAGCAGTTTAACCGACAGCCAATATGGCTACACCTTC
TRBV7-9	once	NA	TRBJ1-4	CASSLVGGEKLFF	TGTGCCAGCAGCTTAGTCGGGGGTGAAAAACTGTTTTTT
TRBV5-1	NA	TRBD2	TRBJ2-2	CASSFEGLAGDDTGELFF	TGCGCCAGCAGCTTTGAGGGACTAGCGGGAGATGACACCGGGGAGCTGTTTTTT
TRBV6-6	few	NA	TRBJ2-7	CVSSQGSEQYF	TGTGTCAGCAGCCAGGGGAGCGAGCAGTACTTC
TRBV19	NA	TRBD1	TRBJ1-2	CASSSQGDYYGYTF	TGTGCCAGTAGTTCCCAGGGGGACTACTATGGCTACACCTTC
TRBV6-1	NA	NA	TRBJ1-5	CASSEKRVGNQPQHF	TGTGCCAGCAGTGAAAAGAGGGTTGGCAATCAGCCCCAGCATTTT
TRBV27	NA	NA	TRBJ1-5	CASSHRDTNQPQHF	TGTGCCAGCAGTCACCGGGACACCAATCAGCCCCAGCATTTT
TRBV6-5	NA	TRBD2	TRBJ2-3	CASRTLAGEADTQYF	TGTGCCAGCAGGACCCTAGCGGGAGAGGCAGATACGCAGTATTTT
TRBV20-1	NA	NA	TRBJ2-5	CSGGDFWEQYF	TGCAGTGGGGGGGATTTTTGGGAGCAGTACTTC
TRBV5-1	NA	TRBD1	TRBJ1-5	CASSLDPGGGQPQHF	TGCGCCAGCAGCTTGGATCCAGGGGGCGGTCAGCCCCAGCATTTT
TRBV7-3	NA	TRBD2	TRBJ2-5	CASSRVAGVGETQYF	TGTGCCAGCAGTCGAGTCGCGGGAGTGGGGGAGACCCAGTACTTC
TRBV7-3	NA	TRBD2	TRBJ2-1	CASSSLGGRANWNEQFF	TGTGCCAGCAGCTCGCTTGGCGGGAGGGCCAATTGGAATGAGCAGTTCTTC
TRBV21-1	NA	NA	TRBJ1-5	CASKVSGSPHQPQHF	TGTGCCAGCAAGGTATCGGGGTCCCCCCATCAGCCCCAGCATTTT
TRBV10-3	NA	TRBD1	TRBJ2-3	CATSSGTGDSDTQYF	TGTGCCACCAGCTCCGGGACAGGGGATTCAGATACGCAGTATTTT
TRBV7-9	NA	NA	TRBJ1-1	CASKVGSRTEAFF	TGTGCCAGCAAGGTAGGGAGTAGGACTGAAGCTTTCTTT
TRBV5-1	NA	NA	TRBJ2-3	CASSKGVSPPDTQYF	TGCGCCAGCAGCAAAGGGGTTTCCCCGCCAGATACGCAGTATTTT
TRBV6-1	few	TRBD1	TRBJ2-7	CASSEEQDRGGYEQYF	TGTGCCAGCAGTGAAGAACAGGACAGGGGTGGCTACGAGCAGTACTTC
TRBV5-4	NA	NA	TRBJ1-1	CASSLRLGRGATEAFF	TGTGCCAGCAGCTTGAGGTTGGGGCGCGGGGCAACTGAAGCTTTCTTT
TRBV5-1	NA	NA	TRBJ2-7	CASSLGPSIAYEQYF	TGCGCCAGCAGCTTGGGTCCTAGCATCGCCTACGAGCAGTACTTC
TRBV30	NA	NA	TRBJ2-7	CAWSGSYEQYF	TGTGCCTGGAGTGGGAGCTACGAGCAGTACTTC
TRBV5-1	few	TRBD1	TRBJ1-4	CASSYRGQEKLFF	TGCGCCAGCAGCTACAGGGGGCAAGAAAAACTGTTTTTT
TRBV18	NA	NA	TRBJ1-1	CASSPLGLDFMNTEAFF	TGTGCCAGCTCACCCCTTGGGCTTGATTTCATGAACACTGAAGCTTTCTTT
TRBV2	NA	NA	TRBJ2-6	CASRATGYYRSGANVLTF	TGTGCCAGCAGGGCCACAGGTTACTACCGTTCTGGGGCCAACGTCCTGACTTTC
TRBV5-4	NA	NA	TRBJ2-5	CASSLDFSVGGTQYF	TGTGCCAGCAGCTTGGATTTCTCCGTCGGAGGGACCCAGTACTTC
TRBV7-3	NA	NA	TRBJ1-1	CASSLQKNTEAFF	TGTGCCAGCAGCCTACAGAAGAACACTGAAGCTTTCTTT
TRBV19	NA	TRBD1	TRBJ1-1	CASSTRQGLLAFF	TGTGCCAGTAGTACCCGACAGGGTTTATTGGCTTTCTTT
TRBV28	NA	NA	TRBJ1-1	CASSRDAGGVTEAFF	TGTGCCAGCAGTCGTGACGCCGGCGGGGTAACTGAAGCTTTCTTT
TRBV5-6	NA	NA	TRBJ1-1	CASSSGWEASDTEAFF	TGTGCCAGCAGTTCCGGGTGGGAGGCGTCGGACACTGAAGCTTTCTTT
TRBV27	NA	TRBD1	TRBJ1-6	CASSSETGDLNSPLHF	TGTGCCAGCAGTTCAGAAACAGGGGATCTCAATTCACCCCTCCACTTT
TRBV7-9	NA	TRBD1	TRBJ2-5	CASSSRDRGRETQYF	TGTGCCAGCAGCTCCCGGGACAGGGGGCGAGAGACCCAGTACTTC
TRBV11-3	NA	TRBD2	TRBJ2-7	CASSLDPAGEREQYF	TGTGCCAGCAGCTTAGATCCAGCGGGAGAACGCGAGCAGTACTTC
TRBV19	NA	TRBD1	TRBJ1-5	CASSMGTGIGNQPQHF	TGTGCCAGTAGTATGGGGACAGGGATCGGCAATCAGCCCCAGCATTTT
TRBV27	NA	NA	TRBJ1-2	CASTPSGGIENYGYTF	TGTGCCAGCACCCCCTCGGGGGGGATTGAAAACTATGGCTACACCTTC
TRBV5-1	once	NA	TRBJ1-1	CASSLGAVMNTEAFF	TGCGCCAGCAGCTTGGGGGCAGTCATGAACACTGAAGCTTTCTTT
TRBV11-2	few	NA	TRBJ1-1	CASSSIRGSTEAFF	TGTGCCAGCAGCTCTATCAGGGGTTCCACTGAAGCTTTCTTT
TRBV7-9	few	NA	TRBJ2-1	CASSLEGGALGEQFF	TGTGCCAGCAGCTTAGAAGGGGGGGCATTGGGTGAGCAGTTCTTC
TRBV5-1	NA	NA	TRBJ1-3	CASSYSGSGNTIYF	TGCGCCAGCAGCTACTCAGGGTCAGGAAACACCATATATTTT
TRBV27	once	NA	TRBJ2-7	CASRGMTYEQYF	TGTGCCAGTAGAGGGATGACCTACGAGCAGTACTTC
TRBV12-5	NA	NA	TRBJ2-1	CASGLRTNYNEQFF	TGTGCTAGTGGTTTGCGGACTAACTACAATGAGCAGTTCTTC
TRBV4-2	NA	TRBD2	TRBJ2-1	CASSQASGNSYNEQFF	TGTGCCAGCAGCCAGGCAAGCGGGAACTCCTACAATGAGCAGTTCTTC
TRBV5-6	medium-sized	NA	TRBJ1-3	CASSTRTAGNTIYF	TGTGCCAGCAGCACAAGGACAGCTGGAAACACCATATATTTT
TRBV2	NA	NA	TRBJ2-7	CASSIGGYTQSYF	TGTGCCAGCAGTATTGGAGGGTACACCCAGTCGTACTTC
TRBV15	NA	NA	TRBJ2-3	CATSRTGVDGTDTQYF	TGTGCCACCAGCAGGACGGGAGTGGATGGGACAGATACGCAGTATTTT